This T cell receptor beta chain was recovered during a study of cytomegalovirus exposure and HLA in healthy donors. Study-wide background: Findings of an earlier analysis included some 120 million unique TCR beta sequences from roughly 180 million T cells.

The CDR3 sequence is 19 residues long. The V segment lost 0 bases and the J segment 3 bases; nucleotides outside the gene matches: 14. The germline CDR1 and CDR2 sequences are SGHRS and YFSETQ. Only a few counts were recorded for this clone. PCR amplification relied on 60 Vbeta primers (plus 13 Jbeta primers). Repertoires were generated with immunoSEQ multiplex PCR, while TCRdb's copy carries only in-frame clones and drops some. The sample consists of under 200,000 clones, roughly four fifths of them appearing once. Sequenced material: PBMCs. The sequence derives from a girl aged 2-10 years in good health and CMV-seropositive. The chain has TRBV5-1 and TRBJ2-1; TRBD2 matches 8 bases. The CDR3 bases are TGCGCCAGCAGCTTGGATGCCCTAAGAGCGGGAGAGGACTACAATGAGCAGTTCTTC. Translating it yields CASSLDALRAGEDYNEQFF.